One and the same sample provided the 27 T cell receptor beta chains below, sequenced in a study of blood T cells in healthy people across ages. Next came a second PCR, run for about 6 to 11 cycles, which used a sample-barcoded 5' primer along with a J-beta primer mix. MiXCR, run by TCRdb on the 5' RACE reads, gives a single entry per CDR3 protein. The table shows roughly 680,000 distinct CDR3 sequences, with over 45% occurring only once. Sequenced input: blood. These receptors all stem from a woman aged 55-70 years in good health.

This rearrangement joins TRBV30 to TRBJ2-3; TRBD1 might be the D (6 bases). CDR1 is GTSNPN and CDR2 is SVGIG in the germline V gene (reference sequence). The germline V and J ends were trimmed by 4 bases and 7 bases, with 15 bases remaining between them. The CDR3 contains 13 residues. The CDR3 sequence: CAWTGDKAHTQYF. Here the CDR3 DNA reads TGTGCCTGGACAGGGGACAAGGCACATACGCAGTATTTT.

This chain connects TRBV15 to TRBJ2-3; D call uncertain. The length of the CDR3 is 13 residues. Between the trimmed V and J ends, which lost 2 bases and 9 bases, there was a span of 12 bases. Germline V lookup: CDR1 LNHNV, CDR2 YYDKDF (reference sequence). As DNA, the CDR3 is TGTGCCACCAGCAGACAGAGAGATACAACGCAGTATTTT. It translates to CATSRQRDTTQYF.

The chain couples TRBV20-1 to TRBJ2-5, with no clear D. Germline V gene lookup returns CDR1 DFQATT and CDR2 SNEGSKA (reference sequence). This CDR3 region has 15 residues. V lost 6 bases to trimming and J lost 0 bases, with 17 bases between them. In DNA, the CDR3 is TGCAGTGCCCCCCCGCTGAGACTGTACCAAGAGACCCAGTACTTC. It yields the protein CSAPPLRLYQETQYF.

This clonotype showed up just once. V usage is TRBV7-3 and J usage is TRBJ2-3, with TRBD2 identical over 10 bases. This CDR3 region has 15 residues. Trimming removed 3 bases from V and 8 bases from J; junction bases left unmatched: 8. CDR1 and CDR2 from the germline V gene are SGHTA and FQGTGA. The CDR3 reads CASSLIAGGQGTQYF. The CDR3, as DNA: TGTGCCAGCAGCTTGATAGCGGGAGGCCAAGGTACGCAGTATTTT.

This clonotype was detected only once. This rearrangement joins TRBV7-2 to TRBJ1-5; 10 nucleotides align to TRBD1. With 3 bases clipped from V and 6 bases from J, the junction kept 8 bases outside the gene matches. CDR1 SGHTA and CDR2 FQGNSA come from the germline V gene. This CDR3 spans 16 amino acids. The CDR3 region is CASSLLGTGAGQPQHF. The CDR3 DNA sequence: TGTGCCAGCAGCTTGCTCGGGACAGGGGCAGGTCAGCCCCAGCATTTT. The full variable domain, in which reference TRBV7-2 and TRBJ1-5 provide the parts outside the CDR3, is GAGVSQSPSNKVTEKGKDVELRCDPISGHTALYWYRQSLGQGLEFLIYFQGNSAPDKSGLPSDRFSAERTGGSVSTLTIQRTQQEDSAVYLCASSLLGTGAGQPQHFGDGTRLSIL.

The chain uses TRBV20-1 and TRBJ2-2, with a possible D match to TRBD2 (5 bases). The CDR3 consists of 14 residues. Germline loops: CDR1 DFQATT, CDR2 SNEGSKA (reference sequence). The germline V and J ends were trimmed by 0 bases and 4 bases, with 9 bases remaining between them. CDR3 in DNA: TGCAGTGCTAGAGATGATCGGGGCACCGGGGAGCTGTTTTTT. Translation gives CSARDDRGTGELFF.

The rearrangement links TRBV7-3 to TRBJ1-2; TRBD1 is a possible D gene (5 bases). V shed 1 base and J shed 5 bases, with 11 bases lying between them. CDR3 length: 14 amino acids. Germline V gives CDR1 SGHTA, CDR2 FQGTGA. The CDR3 sequence: CASSLMQGPYGYTF. The DNA for the CDR3 is TGTGCCAGCAGCTTAATGCAGGGACCATATGGCTACACCTTC.

J is TRBJ2-1 and V is TRBV2, with D hard to call. The CDR3 consists of 15 residues. The ends were cut back, 4 bases at V and 0 bases at J, with 10 bases in the middle. CDR1 SNHLY and CDR2 FYNNEI come from the germline V gene. DNA of the CDR3: TGTGCCAGCAGTGGGCAGCCAAGCTCCTACAATGAGCAGTTCTTC. Translating gives CASSGQPSSYNEQFF.

As for this clonotype: At one end, the junction sequence differs from germline, possibly due to a read error. The genes are TRBV4-1 and TRBJ1-1, with D possibly matching TRBD1 (6 bases). Germline V CDR1 and CDR2: MGHRA, YSYEKL. This CDR3 spans 15 amino acids. The CDR3 DNA sequence: TGCGCCAGCAGCCGAACTGGACAGCTGAACACCGAAGCTTTCTTT. Translation gives CASSRTGQLNTEAFF.

V and J are TRBV30 and TRBJ2-7, with 8 bases identical to TRBD2. V lost 3 bases to trimming and J lost 5 bases; unmatched junction nucleotides: 3. Germline V gene data show CDR1 as GTSNPN and CDR2 as SVGIG (reference sequence). This CDR3 is 12 amino acids long. The CDR3 here is CAWSRSGNEQYF. CDR3 DNA: TGTGCCTGGAGCCGTAGCGGGAACGAGCAGTACTTC.

This clonotype occurred many times. V gene TRBV9 combines with J gene TRBJ1-5; TRBD1 might be the D (6 bases). V lost 4 bases and J lost 1, with 9 bases in between. The CDR3 contains 14 residues. The germline CDR1 and CDR2 sequences are SGDLS and YYNGEE. Here the CDR3 DNA reads TGTGCCAGCAGCCGAACAGGGAGCAATCAGCCCCAGCATTTT. Protein: CASSRTGSNQPQHF.

In this sample, this clonotype turned up a few times. The V gene is TRBV6-2 or TRBV6-3, the J gene TRBJ2-1; TRBD2 matches 10 bases. The germline gives CDR1 MNHEY, CDR2 SVGEGT. This CDR3 is 15 amino acids long. Trimming at V came to 6 bases and at J to 7 bases, leaving 9 bases not matched to a gene. The CDR3 DNA reads TGTGCCAGCAGATCTCCGGGACTAGCGCTTAATGAGCAGTTCTTC. Amino acids: CASRSPGLALNEQFF.

The J gene is TRBJ2-6, the V gene TRBV29-1, with D unclear. The CDR3 is 13 amino acids. Per germline, CDR1 SQVTM and CDR2 ANQGSEA. V lost 5 bases and J 2 bases, leaving 7 bases between the germline ends. The CDR3 reads CSVFVAGANVLTF. The CDR3 DNA reads TGCAGCGTTTTTGTGGCTGGGGCCAACGTCCTGACTTTC.

The chain links TRBV12-3 or TRBV12-4 to TRBJ2-2, with no clear D. CDR3 length equals 11 residues. Trimming removed 7 bases at V and 7 bases at J, with 7 bases between. CDR3: CASNMVGELFF. CDR3 nucleotides: TGTGCCAGCAACATGGTCGGGGAGCTGTTTTTT.

J is TRBJ1-5 and V is TRBV20-1; weak D call: TRBD1 (5 bases). V was clipped by 1 base and J by 0 bases, with 10 bases between them. This CDR3 is 15 amino acids long. Per germline, CDR1 DFQATT and CDR2 SNEGSKA (reference sequence). The CDR3 protein is CSARVVGTSNQPQHF. The CDR3 region has the DNA TGCAGTGCTAGAGTGGTAGGGACTAGCAATCAGCCCCAGCATTTT.

This clonotype occurred once. Its ends do not fully match the called genes, so a read error is possible. J is TRBJ2-7 and V is TRBV18, with TRBD2 identical over 14 bases. The J call may be faulty, since TRBJ2-5 better matches the DNA end. The V gene's germline CDR1 is KGHSH and CDR2 LQKENI. This CDR3 spans 18 amino acids. Written as DNA, the CDR3 is TGTGCCAGCTCACCACCCGGGACTAGCGGGAGCTTTCAAGCGACCCAGTACTTC. Protein product: CASSPPGTSGSFQATQYF.

This sequence joins TRBV2 and TRBJ2-1; D ambiguous. The germline V and J ends were trimmed by 8 bases and 8 bases, with 10 bases remaining between them. CDR1 SNHLY and CDR2 FYNNEI come from the germline V gene. The CDR3 totals 11 residues. CDR3 DNA: TGTGCCAGCGTGAGAGCTTATGAGCAGTTCTTC. Translation: CASVRAYEQFF.

The CDR3 sequence: CASSLGPFPTGANVLTF. The CDR3 DNA is TGTGCCAGCAGCTTAGGTCCCTTCCCGACTGGGGCCAACGTCCTGACTTTC. The rearrangement joins TRBV11-2 to TRBJ2-6; D not resolved. From germline, CDR1 is SGHAT and CDR2 FQNNGV. The V gene lost 1 base and the J gene lost 2 bases, with 12 bases spanning the gap. The CDR3 loop spans 17 amino acids.

The V and J genes are TRBV4-2 and TRBJ2-1; 9 bases align to TRBD2. J lost 6 bases, V lost 0 bases, and 12 bases had no gene match. This CDR3 has 18 residues. CDR1 is LGHNA and CDR2 is YNFKEQ in the germline V gene. CDR3 nucleotide sequence: TGTGCCAGCAGCCAAGAGGTCTGGGCTGGTAGCGGGGGCAATGAGCAGTTCTTC. This encodes CASSQEVWAGSGGNEQFF.

This clonotype turned up a few times. The chain is built from TRBV20-1 and TRBJ2-7; D is undetermined. The CDR3 is 12 residues long. CDR1 is DFQATT and CDR2 is SNEGSKA in the germline V gene (reference sequence). Between the trimmed V and J ends, which lost 5 bases and 5 bases, there was a span of 13 bases. This chain's CDR3 is CSAPTRTDEQYF. For the CDR3, the DNA is TGCAGTGCTCCCACCCGCACTGACGAGCAGTACTTC.

Concerning this clonotype itself: One end of the junction varies from germline; a read error may be responsible. The rearrangement joins TRBV7-8 to TRBJ1-1, with no clear D. This CDR3 is built from 13 residues. Germline V CDR1 and CDR2: SGHVS, FQNEAQ. In DNA, the CDR3 is TGTGCCAGCAGCACAAGGCAGAACACTGAGGCTTTCTTT. The encoded protein is CASSTRQNTEAFF.

The rearrangement uses TRBV28 and TRBJ1-2, with TRBD1 identical over 8 bases. J lost 3 bases, V lost 4 bases, and 13 bases had no gene match. CDR1 is MDHEN, CDR2 SYDVKM, per germline. This CDR3 comprises 17 residues. CDR3 sequence: CASSYRARTGYDYGYTF. The CDR3, as DNA: TGTGCCAGCAGTTACCGGGCTCGGACAGGGTACGACTATGGCTACACCTTC.

On this clonotype: Given a much more abundant clone one base away, this may be a read error. The chain has TRBV18 and TRBJ2-5, with D maybe TRBD2 (6 bases). CDR1 is KGHSH, CDR2 LQKENI, per germline. The CDR3 is 13 residues long. The CDR3 sequence: CTSSRAGQETQYF. In nucleotides, the CDR3 is TGTACCAGCTCACGGGCGGGGCAAGAGACCCAGTACTTC.

The chain is built from TRBV28 and TRBJ2-1, with 12 bases aligning to TRBD2. V shed 3 bases and J 6 bases; nucleotides not matched to a gene: 3. This CDR3 spans 15 amino acids. Per the germline V gene, CDR1 is MDHEN and CDR2 is SYDVKM. As DNA, the CDR3 is TGTGCCAGCAGTTTGTTGACTAGCGGGGGCAATGAGCAGTTCTTC. It encodes CASSLLTSGGNEQFF.

The table lists this clonotype with a few counts. DNA for the CDR3: TGCAGTGCTGCGGGAAGCTCCTACAATGAGCAGTACTTC. Translation gives CSAAGSSYNEQYF. The rearrangement links TRBV20-1 to TRBJ2-1, with D maybe TRBD2 (6 bases). The J call may be in error: the DNA end matches TRBJ2-7 better. CDR3 length: 13 amino acids. From germline, CDR1 is DFQATT and CDR2 SNEGSKA (reference sequence).

With respect to this clonotype: Given a much more abundant clone one base away, this may be a read error. This chain uses TRBV11-1 with TRBJ2-5, with TRBD2 as a possible D gene (6 bases). V lost 5 bases to trimming and J lost 11 bases, with 21 bases between them. CDR3 size: 14 residues. From germline, CDR1 is SGHAT and CDR2 FQDESV (reference sequence). Here the CDR3 reads CASSPGGKGRGQYF. In DNA form, the CDR3 reads TGTGCCAGCAGCCCCGGGGGAAAAGGTCGCGGGCAGTACTTC.

This clonotype showed up just once. V and J are TRBV12-5 and TRBJ2-5; TRBD2 agrees at 11 bases. The J call may not be correct, given that the DNA end is closer to TRBJ2-7. The CDR3 totals 15 residues. Germline loops: CDR1 LGHNT, CDR2 FRNRAP. CDR3 nucleotides: TGTGCTAGTGCCCTCGTAGCGGGAGGGCCCCACGAGCAGTACTTC. It translates to CASALVAGGPHEQYF.